This TCR beta chain derives from a study of beta chain features in type 1 diabetes. Using CD45RO/CCR7/CD25/CD127/CD95/CD27, CD4+ naive, central memory, regulatory and stem cell-like memory cells were sorted. Investigators reverse transcribed all isolated RNA, so they sequenced expressed TCRB transcripts. The protocol was immunoSEQ multiplex PCR, while the TCRdb copy is restricted to in-frame clones and leaves out a portion. The table records 450,000 or so clones, about an eighth of them present only once. Germline V lookup: CDR1 SNHLY, CDR2 FYNNEI. The CDR3 contains 13 residues. After removal of 6 bases from V and 6 bases from J, the junction contained 7 bases not matched to a gene. This clone was counted between two and nine times. Its matching antigen is unknown. Study findings and constraints: All four CD4+ subsets from Type 1 diabetes patients carried moderately but significantly shorter TCRB CDR3s. Within patients, naive, central memory and Treg TCRB repertoires seemed more similar than within healthy donors.

V gene TRBV2 combines with J gene TRBJ2-7; 8 nucleotides align to TRBD1. The TCR comes from a woman between 18 and 29 years old in good health. Sample: naive CD4+ T cells from blood. This CDR3 is CASRGDRSGEQYF. The CDR3 DNA reads TGTGCCAGCAGAGGGGACAGGTCGGGCGAGCAGTACTTC.